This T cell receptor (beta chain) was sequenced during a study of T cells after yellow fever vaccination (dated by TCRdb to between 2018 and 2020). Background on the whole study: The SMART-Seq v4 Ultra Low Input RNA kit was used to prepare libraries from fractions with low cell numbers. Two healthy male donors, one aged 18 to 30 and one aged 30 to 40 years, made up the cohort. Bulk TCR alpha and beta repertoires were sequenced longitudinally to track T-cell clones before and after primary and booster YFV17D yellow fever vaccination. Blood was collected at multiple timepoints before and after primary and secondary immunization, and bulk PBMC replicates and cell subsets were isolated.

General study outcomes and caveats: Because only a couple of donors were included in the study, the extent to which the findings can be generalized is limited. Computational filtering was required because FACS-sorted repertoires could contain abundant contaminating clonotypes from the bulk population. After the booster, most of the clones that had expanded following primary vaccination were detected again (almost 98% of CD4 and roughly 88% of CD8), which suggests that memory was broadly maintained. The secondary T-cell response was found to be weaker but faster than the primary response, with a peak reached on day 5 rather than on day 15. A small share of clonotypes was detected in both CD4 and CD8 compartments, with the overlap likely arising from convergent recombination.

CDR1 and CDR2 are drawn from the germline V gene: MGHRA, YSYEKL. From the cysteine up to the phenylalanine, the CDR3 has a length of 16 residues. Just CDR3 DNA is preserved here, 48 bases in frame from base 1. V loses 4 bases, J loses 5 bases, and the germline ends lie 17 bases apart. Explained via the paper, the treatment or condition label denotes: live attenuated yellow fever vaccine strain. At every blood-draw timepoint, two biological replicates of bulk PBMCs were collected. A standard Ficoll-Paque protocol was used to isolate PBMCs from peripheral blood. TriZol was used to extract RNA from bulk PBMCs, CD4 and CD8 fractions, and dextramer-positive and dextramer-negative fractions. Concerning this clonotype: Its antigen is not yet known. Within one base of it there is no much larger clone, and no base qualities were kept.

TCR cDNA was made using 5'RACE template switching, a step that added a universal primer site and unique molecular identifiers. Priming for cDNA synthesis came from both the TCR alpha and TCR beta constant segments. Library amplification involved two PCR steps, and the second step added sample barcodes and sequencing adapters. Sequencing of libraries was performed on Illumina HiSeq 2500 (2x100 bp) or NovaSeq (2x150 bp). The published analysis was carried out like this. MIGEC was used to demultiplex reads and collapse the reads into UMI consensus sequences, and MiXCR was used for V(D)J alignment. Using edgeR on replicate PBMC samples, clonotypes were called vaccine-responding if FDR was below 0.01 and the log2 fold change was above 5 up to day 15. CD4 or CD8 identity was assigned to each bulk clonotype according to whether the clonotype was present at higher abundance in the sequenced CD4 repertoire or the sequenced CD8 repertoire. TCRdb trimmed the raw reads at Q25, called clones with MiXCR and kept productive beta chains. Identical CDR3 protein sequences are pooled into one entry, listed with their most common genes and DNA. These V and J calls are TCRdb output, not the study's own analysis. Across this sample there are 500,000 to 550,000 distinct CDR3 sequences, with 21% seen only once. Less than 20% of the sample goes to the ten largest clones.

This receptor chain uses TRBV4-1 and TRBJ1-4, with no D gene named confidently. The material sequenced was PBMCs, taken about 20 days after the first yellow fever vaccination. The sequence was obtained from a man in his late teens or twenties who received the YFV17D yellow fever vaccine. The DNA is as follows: TGCGCCAGCAGCCGCCTTCCGGACGGGGTAAATGAAAAACTGTTTTTT. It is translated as CASSRLPDGVNEKLFF.